This T cell receptor (beta chain) was found in a study of blood T cell repertoires in COVID-19. Background on the study: Both acute and convalescent COVID-19 samples were obtained from the United States, Italy and Spain. Sources were T cells, B-cell-depleted T cells, or PBMCs; the material itself was cDNA or gDNA.

With 11 bases clipped from V and 3 bases from J, the junction kept 3 bases outside the gene matches. Germline V gene lookup returns CDR1 MNHNY and CDR2 SVGAGI (reference sequence). CDR3 size: 11 residues. Original analysis: Using reference gene primer amplification, nucleated cell counts were estimated. Sequenced by immunoSEQ multiplex PCR; TCRdb stores in-frame clones only, minus some. D and trimming were read from the DNA, whereas the V and J calls and clone size are those reported in that table. This repertoire shows roughly 250,000 clones, roughly 84% found once; its top ten account for approximately 4.8%.

This chain uses TRBV6-6 with TRBJ1-2; TRBD1 agrees at 7 bases. Sample: peripheral blood. This receptor was identified in a man between 45 and 60 years old with active or convalescent COVID-19. CDR3 nucleotides: TGTGCCTGCGGGACAGACTATGGCTACACCTTC. This translates into CACGTDYGYTF.